This T cell receptor beta chain derives from a study of regulatory T cells in long-lasting Graves disease. The time point denotes: persistent/refractory GD, antithyroid drugs over 5 years with positive TRAb. There was RNA extracted from PBMCs, and the TCR library was made from it. Arm-PCR of CDR3 regions with iRepertoire HTBI primers generated TCR beta libraries. A single record per CDR3 protein comes from TCRdb applying MiXCR to the multiplex PCR reads. The sample carries approximately 440,000 distinct CDR3 sequences, less than 25% recorded once. V was trimmed by 4 bases and J by 4 bases, leaving 13 bases between them. The CDR3 runs 15 residues. Germline CDR1 reads SGHVS; CDR2 reads FNYEAQ.

The chain combines TRBV7-6 with TRBJ2-2; D may correspond to TRBD1 or TRBD2 (5 bases each). The TCR sequence derives from a female donor with Graves disease. The sample here was peripheral blood mononuclear cells (PBMCs), taken when the disease was refractory, from a patient treated with antithyroid drugs. CDR3 nucleotide sequence: TGTGCCAGCAGCTCCTCCGGGACGGTCACCGGGGAGCTGTTTTTT. It specifies CASSSSGTVTGELFF.